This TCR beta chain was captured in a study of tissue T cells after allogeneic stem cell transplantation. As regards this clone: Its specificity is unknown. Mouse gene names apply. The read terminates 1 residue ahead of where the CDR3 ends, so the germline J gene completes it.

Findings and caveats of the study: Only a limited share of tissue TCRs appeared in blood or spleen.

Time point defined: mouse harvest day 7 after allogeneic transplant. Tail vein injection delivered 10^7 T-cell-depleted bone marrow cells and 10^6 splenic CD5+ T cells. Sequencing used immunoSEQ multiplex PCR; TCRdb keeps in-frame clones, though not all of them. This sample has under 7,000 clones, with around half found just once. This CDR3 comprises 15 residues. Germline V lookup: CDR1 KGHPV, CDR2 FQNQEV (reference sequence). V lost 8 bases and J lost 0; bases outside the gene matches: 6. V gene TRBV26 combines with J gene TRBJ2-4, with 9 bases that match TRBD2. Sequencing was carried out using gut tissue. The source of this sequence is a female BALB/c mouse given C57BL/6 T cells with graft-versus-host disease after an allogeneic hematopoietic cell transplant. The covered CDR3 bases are TGTGCCAGCGCGGGACTGGGAGGTAGTCAAAACACCTTGTAC. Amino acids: CASAGLGGSQNTLY. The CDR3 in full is CASAGLGGSQNTLYF.